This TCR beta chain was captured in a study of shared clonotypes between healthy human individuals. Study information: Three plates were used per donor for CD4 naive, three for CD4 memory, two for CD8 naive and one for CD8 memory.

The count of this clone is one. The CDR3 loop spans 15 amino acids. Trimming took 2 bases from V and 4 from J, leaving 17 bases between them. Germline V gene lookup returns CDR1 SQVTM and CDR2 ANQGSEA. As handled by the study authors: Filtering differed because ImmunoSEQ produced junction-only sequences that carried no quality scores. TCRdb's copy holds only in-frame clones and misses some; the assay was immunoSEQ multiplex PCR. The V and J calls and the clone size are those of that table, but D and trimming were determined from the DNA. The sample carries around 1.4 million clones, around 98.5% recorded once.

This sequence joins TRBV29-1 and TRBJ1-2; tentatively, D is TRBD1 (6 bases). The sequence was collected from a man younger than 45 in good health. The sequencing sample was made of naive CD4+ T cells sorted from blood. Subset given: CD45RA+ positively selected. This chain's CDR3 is CSVEYARGESYGYTF. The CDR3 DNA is TGCAGCGTTGAATACGCGAGGGGGGAATCCTATGGCTACACCTTC.